This TCR beta chain was recovered during a study of blood T cell repertoires in COVID-19. Study-level background: Samples of COVID-19 (acute and convalescent) were obtained from the United States, Italy and Spain.

This clone was counted only a few times. Trimming cost V 8 bases and J 8 bases, with 13 bases left between them. This CDR3 is 11 amino acids long. The germline gives CDR1 SQVTM, CDR2 ANQGSEA. In the authors' workflow: The authors estimated nucleated cell counts from reference gene primer amplification. Only in-frame clones appear in the TCRdb table, and some are missing; sequencing was by immunoSEQ multiplex PCR. V, J and clone size are taken as reported in that table, and D and trimming were inferred from the DNA itself. The sample shows around 100,000 clones, roughly 85% of them seen only once. The V call is TRBV29-1, the J call TRBJ2-1, with a weak D call TRBD2 (6 bases). The receptor was derived from a human donor in a cohort sampled during active COVID-19. Sequenced sample: peripheral blood. Written as DNA, the CDR3 is TGCAGCCACACTAGCACCCATGAGCAGTTCTTC. As protein: CSHTSTHEQFF.